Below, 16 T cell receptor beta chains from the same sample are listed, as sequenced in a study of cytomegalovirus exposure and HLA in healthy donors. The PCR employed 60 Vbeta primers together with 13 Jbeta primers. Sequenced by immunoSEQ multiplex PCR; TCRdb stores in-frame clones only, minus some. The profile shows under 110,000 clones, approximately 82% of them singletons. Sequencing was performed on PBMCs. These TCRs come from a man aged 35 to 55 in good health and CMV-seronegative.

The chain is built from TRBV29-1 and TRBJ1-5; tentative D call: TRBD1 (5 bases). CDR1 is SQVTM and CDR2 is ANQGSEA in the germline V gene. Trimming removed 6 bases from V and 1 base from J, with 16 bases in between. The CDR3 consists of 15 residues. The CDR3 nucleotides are TGCAGCGTCGGGGGGGGAGGAGGAAGCAATCAGCCCCAGCATTTT. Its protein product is CSVGGGGGSNQPQHF.

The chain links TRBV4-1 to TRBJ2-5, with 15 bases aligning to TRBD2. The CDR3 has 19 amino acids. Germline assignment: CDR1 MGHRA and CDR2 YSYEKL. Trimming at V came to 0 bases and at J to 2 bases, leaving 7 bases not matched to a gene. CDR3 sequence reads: CASSQDRTSGGVRQETQYF. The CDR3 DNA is TGCGCCAGCAGCCAAGACCGGACTAGCGGGGGGGTTAGGCAAGAGACCCAGTACTTC.

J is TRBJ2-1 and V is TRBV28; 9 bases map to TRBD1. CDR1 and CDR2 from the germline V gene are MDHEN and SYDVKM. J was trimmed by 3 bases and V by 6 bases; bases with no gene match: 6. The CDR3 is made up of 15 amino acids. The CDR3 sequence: CASRSQGAGYNEQFF. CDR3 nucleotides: TGTGCCAGCAGATCACAGGGGGCGGGCTACAATGAGCAGTTCTTC.

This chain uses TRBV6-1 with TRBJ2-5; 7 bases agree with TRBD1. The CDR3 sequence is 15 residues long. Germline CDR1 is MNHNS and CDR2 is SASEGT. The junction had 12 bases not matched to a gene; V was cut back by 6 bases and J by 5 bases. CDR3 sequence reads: CASRVGAGGGETQYF. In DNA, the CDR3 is TGTGCCAGCAGGGTGGGGGCAGGGGGTGGGGAGACCCAGTACTTC.

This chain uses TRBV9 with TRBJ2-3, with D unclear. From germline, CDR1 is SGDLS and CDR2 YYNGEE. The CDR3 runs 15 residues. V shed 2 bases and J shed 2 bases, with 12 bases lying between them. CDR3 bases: TGTGCCAGCAGCGTTCTCCAGGCCCCCACAGATACGCAGTATTTT. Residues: CASSVLQAPTDTQYF. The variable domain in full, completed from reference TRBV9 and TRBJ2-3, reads DSGVTQTPKHLITATGQRVTLRCSPRSGDLSVYWYQQSLDQGLQFLIQYYNGEERAKGNILERFSAQQFPDLHSELNLSSLELGDSALYFCASSVLQAPTDTQYFGPGTRLTVL.

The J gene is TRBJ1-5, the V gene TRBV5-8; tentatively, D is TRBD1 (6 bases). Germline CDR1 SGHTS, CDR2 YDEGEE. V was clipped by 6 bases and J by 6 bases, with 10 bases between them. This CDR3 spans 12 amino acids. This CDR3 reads CASKKGVQPQHF. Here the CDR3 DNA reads TGTGCCAGCAAGAAGGGGGTTCAGCCCCAGCATTTT.

The CDR3 sequence: CSAQGNEKLFF. CDR3 bases: TGCAGCGCCCAGGGGAACGAAAAACTGTTTTTT. The V and J genes are TRBV29-1 and TRBJ1-4; D perhaps matches TRBD1 (6 bases). The CDR3 spans 11 residues. Germline CDR1 and CDR2: SQVTM and ANQGSEA. V lost 7 bases to trimming and J lost 8 bases, with 11 bases between them.

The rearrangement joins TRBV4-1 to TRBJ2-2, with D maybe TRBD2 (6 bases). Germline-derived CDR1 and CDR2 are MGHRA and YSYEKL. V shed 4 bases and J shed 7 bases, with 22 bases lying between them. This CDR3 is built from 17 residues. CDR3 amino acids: CASSPSPAASASGELFF. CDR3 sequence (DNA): TGCGCCAGCAGCCCGTCTCCGGCTGCTAGCGCCAGCGGGGAGCTGTTTTTT.

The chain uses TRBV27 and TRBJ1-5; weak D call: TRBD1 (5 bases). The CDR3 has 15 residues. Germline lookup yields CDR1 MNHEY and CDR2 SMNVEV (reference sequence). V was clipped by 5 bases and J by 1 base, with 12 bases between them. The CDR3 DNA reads TGTGCCAGCAGTCCCCTGGGGGGGAGCAATCAGCCCCAGCATTTT. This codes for CASSPLGGSNQPQHF.

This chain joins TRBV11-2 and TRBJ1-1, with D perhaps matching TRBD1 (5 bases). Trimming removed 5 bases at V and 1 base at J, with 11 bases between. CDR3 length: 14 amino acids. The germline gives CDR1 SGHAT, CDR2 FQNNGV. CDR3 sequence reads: CASSLDRQNTEAFF. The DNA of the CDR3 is TGTGCCAGCAGCCTCGACAGACAGAACACTGAAGCTTTCTTT.

The CDR3 sequence: CASNDIAGGRLEQFF. Written as DNA, the CDR3 is TGTGCCAGCAATGATATAGCGGGGGGGCGGCTTGAGCAGTTCTTC. This chain links TRBV6-6 with TRBJ2-1; the match to TRBD2 covers 11 bases. This CDR3 is 15 amino acids long. V trimming: 7 bases; J trimming: 9 bases; junction bases outside the gene matches: 11. Germline CDR1 and CDR2: MNHNY and SVGAGI (reference sequence).

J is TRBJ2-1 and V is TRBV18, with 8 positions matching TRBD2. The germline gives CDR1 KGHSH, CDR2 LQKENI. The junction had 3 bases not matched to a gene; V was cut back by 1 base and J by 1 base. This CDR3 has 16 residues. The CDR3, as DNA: TGTGCCAGCTCACCACTCGGGGGGGAATCCTACAATGAGCAGTTCTTC. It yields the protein CASSPLGGESYNEQFF.

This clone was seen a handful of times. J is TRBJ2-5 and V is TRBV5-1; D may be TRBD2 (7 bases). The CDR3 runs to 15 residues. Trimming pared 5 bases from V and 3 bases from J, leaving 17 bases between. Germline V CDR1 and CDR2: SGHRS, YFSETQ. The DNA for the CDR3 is TGCGCCAGCAGATGGGGCAGGGGAGGGGAAGAGACCCAGTACTTC. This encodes CASRWGRGGEETQYF. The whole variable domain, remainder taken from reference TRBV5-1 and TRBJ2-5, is KAGVTQTPRYLIKTRGQQVTLSCSPISGHRSVSWYQQTPGQGLQFLFEYFSETQRNKGNFPGRFSGRQFSNSRSEMNVSTLELGDSALYLCASRWGRGGEETQYFGPGTRLLVL.

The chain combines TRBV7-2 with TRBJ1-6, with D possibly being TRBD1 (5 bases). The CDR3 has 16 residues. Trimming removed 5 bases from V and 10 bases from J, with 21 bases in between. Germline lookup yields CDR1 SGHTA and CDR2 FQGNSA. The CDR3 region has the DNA TGTGCCAGCAGCCAGAGGCGGGGCCACCCGGGGTCACCCCTCCACTTT. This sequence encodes CASSQRRGHPGSPLHF.

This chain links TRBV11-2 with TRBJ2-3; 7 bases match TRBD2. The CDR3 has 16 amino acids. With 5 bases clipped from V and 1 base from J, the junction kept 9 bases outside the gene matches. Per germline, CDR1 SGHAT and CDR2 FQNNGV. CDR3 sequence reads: CASSEKRLAGTDTQYF. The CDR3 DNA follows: TGTGCCAGCAGCGAGAAGAGACTAGCCGGCACAGATACGCAGTATTTT.

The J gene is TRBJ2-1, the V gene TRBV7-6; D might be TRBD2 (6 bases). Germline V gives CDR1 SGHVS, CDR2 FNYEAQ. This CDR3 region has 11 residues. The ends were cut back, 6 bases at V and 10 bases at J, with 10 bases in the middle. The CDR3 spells CASSNAGEQFF. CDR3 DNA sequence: TGTGCCAGCAGTAACGCGGGGGAGCAGTTCTTC. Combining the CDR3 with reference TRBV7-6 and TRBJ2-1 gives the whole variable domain GAGVSQSPRYKVTKRGQDVALRCDPISGHVSLYWYRQALGQGPEFLTYFNYEAQQDKSGLPNDRFSAERPEGSISTLTIQRTEQRDSAMYRCASSNAGEQFFGPGTRLTVL.